This T cell receptor (beta chain) was sequenced in a study of T-cell reconstitution after alpha-beta-depleted transplantation in children. A few counts support this clonotype. The authors prepared the TCRbeta library with unique molecular identifiers. From the PCR reads, TCRdb called clonotypes with MiXCR, one entry per CDR3 protein. The sample includes hundreds of thousands of distinct CDR3 sequences, over 15% seen only once; the top ten take 40% to 50%. The junction had 6 bases not matched to a gene; V was cut back by 5 bases and J by 6 bases. Looked up from germline, CDR1 is SGHTA and CDR2 is FQGNSA. This CDR3 spans 14 amino acids.

This sequence originates from a male patient aged 2-9 years who had a stem cell transplant for acute lymphoblastic leukemia, so the T cells may come from the graft donor. The chain recombines TRBV7-2 with TRBJ2-7; TRBD2 matches 11 bases. Sequencing used PBMCs, mostly from graft donor cells, obtained 360 days after TCRalphabeta/CD19-depleted stem cell transplant. CDR3 DNA sequence: TGTGCCAGCAGCCCTGGCGGGACTAGCGGCGAGCAGTACTTC. It codes for CASSPGGTSGEQYF.